This T cell receptor (beta chain) originates from a study of T-cell memory formation after mild COVID-19. Broader study findings: Confirmation of SARS-CoV-2 specificity was lacking for second-wave clones peaking day 37.

TCRdb re-called the 5' RACE reads through MiXCR, storing one row per CDR3 protein. The sample lists hundreds of thousands of distinct CDR3 sequences, roughly 21% seen once, with roughly 9.1% in the top ten. A word on this clonotype: Its antigen remains unknown.

CDR1 and CDR2 from the germline V gene are DFQATT and SNEGSKA (reference sequence). CDR3 length equals 12 residues. Trimming removed 5 bases from V and 5 bases from J, with 11 bases in between. The sample was PBMCs or a T cell subset sorted from them (not recorded which). The sequence was collected from an adult woman who had mild COVID-19 (a few samples of this study predate the infection). Cell type and time point are not known. V is TRBV20-1 and J is TRBJ2-3; D ambiguous. CDR3 in DNA: TGCAGTGCTCCTCGACTTGGAGATACGCAGTATTTT. Translation: CSAPRLGDTQYF.